The 16 T cell receptor beta chains below all came from one sample that was sequenced in a study of OX40 agonist ivuxolimab in advanced cancers. Sequencing used immunoSEQ multiplex PCR; TCRdb keeps in-frame clones, though not all of them. Of more than 65,000 clones listed, approximately 84% are singletons. Sequenced here: CD4+ or CD8+ T cells sorted from blood, sampled in a trial of the OX40 agonist ivuxolimab. The receptors shown here come from an adult with an advanced solid tumor such as melanoma, head and neck, liver or kidney cancer.

This rearrangement joins TRBV6-1 to TRBJ2-1; D may correspond to TRBD1 or TRBD2 (7 bases each). This CDR3 spans 15 amino acids. Trimming pared 7 bases from V and 1 base from J, leaving 14 bases between. From germline, CDR1 is MNHNS and CDR2 SASEGT. CDR3 bases: TGTGCCAGCAATAGACAGGGAGGGTCCTACAATGAGCAGTTCTTC. It translates to CASNRQGGSYNEQFF.

The chain joins TRBV6-1 to TRBJ1-4; 7 positions match TRBD1. Trimming took 6 bases from V and 3 from J; bases not matched to a gene: 7. Germline CDR1 MNHNS, CDR2 SASEGT. This CDR3 region has 15 residues. CDR3 DNA sequence: TGTGCCAGCAGCGCTACAGGGGCTCCTAATGAAAAACTGTTTTTT. Protein: CASSATGAPNEKLFF.

The rearrangement uses TRBV5-1 and TRBJ1-1, with D maybe TRBD1 (5 bases). Germline-derived CDR1 and CDR2 are SGHRS and YFSETQ. The CDR3 runs to 15 residues. The V end lost 3 bases, the J end lost 0 bases, and 12 bases lay between the germline ends. The CDR3 DNA follows: TGCGCCAGCAGCTATGGGACTCGGGTGAACACTGAAGCTTTCTTT. Its protein is CASSYGTRVNTEAFF.

The V gene is TRBV19, the J gene TRBJ1-6; the D gene is possibly TRBD1 (6 bases). This CDR3 is 13 amino acids long. From germline, CDR1 is LNHDA and CDR2 SQIVND (reference sequence). Between the trimmed V and J ends, which lost 5 bases and 9 bases, there was a span of 11 bases. The CDR3 sequence: CASSVGTSSPLHF. The CDR3 DNA follows: TGTGCCAGTAGTGTAGGGACAAGTTCACCCCTCCACTTT.

The chain employs TRBV18 and TRBJ2-7; the match to TRBD2 covers 15 bases. Germline CDR1 and CDR2: KGHSH and LQKENI. Trimming at V came to 1 base and at J to 0 bases, leaving 7 bases not matched to a gene. This CDR3 contains 19 residues. The CDR3 nucleotides read TGTGCCAGCTCACCACGTGGACTAGCGGGAGGGGGGAGCTCCTACGAGCAGTACTTC. Translation: CASSPRGLAGGGSSYEQYF.

The V and J genes are TRBV5-1 and TRBJ2-1; 7 bases map to TRBD2. CDR1 is SGHRS and CDR2 is YFSETQ in the germline V gene. CDR3 length: 16 amino acids. V lost 2 bases to trimming and J lost 10 bases; unmatched junction nucleotides: 15. The CDR3 reads CASSFEPALALEEQFF. CDR3 sequence (DNA): TGCGCCAGCAGCTTTGAACCGGCACTAGCGCTGGAGGAGCAGTTCTTC.

The table lists this clone with a few counts. V gene TRBV5-1 combines with J gene TRBJ1-1; 7 bases are shared with TRBD1. The CDR3 covers 14 residues. Germline V gene data show CDR1 as SGHRS and CDR2 as YFSETQ. The V and J ends lost 4 bases and 3 bases, in that order; junction bases with no gene match: 6. The CDR3 here is CASSPQGWDTEAFF. Written as DNA, the CDR3 is TGCGCCAGCAGCCCACAGGGGTGGGACACTGAAGCTTTCTTT.

This chain joins TRBV2 and TRBJ1-4; TRBD1 might be the D (5 bases). V gave up 3 bases and J gave up 4 bases, with 12 bases separating them. The CDR3 contains 15 residues. Per the germline V gene, CDR1 is SNHLY and CDR2 is FYNNEI. CDR3 protein: CASSEIRGVNEKLFF. The CDR3 DNA is TGTGCCAGCAGTGAGATCCGGGGGGTTAATGAAAAACTGTTTTTT.

This clone has just one count. The chain combines TRBV30 with TRBJ2-7; the D call may be TRBD1 or TRBD2 (5 bases each). V lost 8 bases, J lost 0 bases, and 14 bases lay in between. CDR1 is GTSNPN, CDR2 SVGIG, per germline (reference sequence). The CDR3 is made up of 13 amino acids. CDR3 amino acids: CAAHGTSSYEQYF. The CDR3 DNA reads TGTGCCGCCCACGGGACCAGCTCCTACGAGCAGTACTTC.

The gene calls are TRBV2 and TRBJ1-2; D unclear. Trimming took 6 bases from V and 1 from J, leaving 12 bases between them. The CDR3 is 14 residues long. Germline assignment: CDR1 SNHLY and CDR2 FYNNEI. CDR3 protein: CASRIRRNNYGYTF. The CDR3 nucleotides are TGTGCCAGCAGGATAAGACGGAATAACTATGGCTACACCTTC.

The CDR3 nucleotides are TGTGCCAGCAGCGCCGGGACAGGGATTTCTTGGAACACTGAAGCTTTCTTT. This gives the protein CASSAGTGISWNTEAFF. This chain uses TRBV5-6 with TRBJ1-1; 9 bases align to TRBD1. Germline CDR1 and CDR2: SGHDT and YYEEEE. V trimming: 4 bases; J trimming: 1 base; junction bases outside the gene matches: 11. The CDR3 totals 17 residues.

The gene calls are TRBV7-2 and TRBJ1-2, with 7 bases fitting TRBD1. The germline V gene encodes CDR1 SGHTA and CDR2 FQGNSA. The CDR3 runs 13 residues. Trimming cost V 4 bases and J 8 bases; bases outside gene matches: 7. DNA for the CDR3: TGTGCCAGCAGCTCACAGGGGACGGAGGGCTACACCTTC. It encodes CASSSQGTEGYTF.

The genes are TRBV6-5 and TRBJ1-3, with D uncertain. Trimming cost V 2 bases and J 0 bases, with 8 bases left between them. This CDR3 is 15 amino acids long. Germline CDR1 is MNHEY and CDR2 is SVGAGI. The CDR3 DNA sequence: TGTGCCAGCAGTTACCATAGCGGCTCTGGAAACACCATATATTTT. Translation gives CASSYHSGSGNTIYF.

The rearrangement uses TRBV5-6 and TRBJ2-7, with D perhaps matching TRBD1 or TRBD2 (5 bases each). V lost 3 bases to trimming and J lost 2 bases, with 9 bases between them. CDR3 size: 13 residues. CDR1 and CDR2 from the germline V gene are SGHDT and YYEEEE. The CDR3 protein is CASSWDRTYEQYF. The CDR3 coding sequence is TGTGCCAGCAGCTGGGACCGGACCTACGAGCAGTACTTC.

J is TRBJ2-3 and V is TRBV5-1; TRBD2 agrees at 9 bases. Germline V gene data show CDR1 as SGHRS and CDR2 as YFSETQ. Trimming removed 3 bases from V and 3 bases from J; junction bases left unmatched: 8. The CDR3 extends over 16 amino acids. The CDR3 reads CASSYVAGVGTDTQYF. CDR3 in DNA: TGCGCCAGCAGCTACGTAGCGGGAGTGGGAACAGATACGCAGTATTTT.

This sequence joins TRBV4-3 and TRBJ1-1; 9 bases agree with TRBD1. From germline, CDR1 is LGHNA and CDR2 YSLEER. The CDR3 is 14 residues long. V was clipped by 5 bases and J by 1 base; unmatched bases: 2. The CDR3 sequence is CASSLGQGNTEAFF. The CDR3 DNA is TGCGCCAGCAGCTTGGGACAGGGGAACACTGAAGCTTTCTTT.